This T cell receptor (beta chain) was identified in a study of CD8 T cells in ankylosing spondylitis. Study findings and constraints: Some motif variants had been reported before (in reactive arthritis synovial fluid and blood). A TCR beta motif of several highly homologous variants seemed to mark ankylosing spondylitis blood.

This clonotype was seen at least ten times. Antigen: not known. Library preparation for TCR beta used quantitative 5'-RACE with molecular barcodes. From the 5' RACE reads, TCRdb called clonotypes with MiXCR, one entry per CDR3 protein. The sample includes about 130,000 distinct CDR3 sequences, roughly 13% of them seen just once. With V trimmed by 4 bases and J by 0 bases, 13 bases remained unmatched. CDR1 is DFQATT, CDR2 SNEGSKA, per germline (reference sequence). The CDR3 totals 18 residues. This chain joins TRBV20-1 and TRBJ1-5; TRBD1 agrees at 9 bases. Material: blood, either unsorted or a sorted T cell fraction (not recorded which). The sequence derives from a female donor with ankylosing spondylitis or in good health (not recorded which). The CDR3 DNA reads TGCAGTGCTAAAATACCGGACAGGGGAGTTGGTAGCAATCAGCCCCAGCATTTT. Translation gives CSAKIPDRGVGSNQPQHF.